A single sample is the source of the 28 T cell receptor beta chains below, sequenced in a study of shared clonotypes between healthy human individuals. TCRdb's table, derived via immunoSEQ multiplex PCR, lists solely in-frame clones and lacks some. Of roughly 1.4 million clones listed, approximately 98.5% are singletons. Sequenced material: naive CD4+ T cells sorted from blood. Subset noted: CD45RA+ positively selected. These receptors all come from a young man in good health.

The J gene is TRBJ2-4, the V gene TRBV28; 8 bases are a match to TRBD1. The CDR3 totals 17 residues. CDR1 and CDR2 (germline): MDHEN, SYDVKM. With 3 bases clipped from V and 1 base from J, the junction kept 8 bases outside the gene matches. The CDR3 DNA reads TGTGCCAGCAGTTTCTATCGACAGGGGAGGGCCAAAAACATTCAGTACTTC. Encoded protein: CASSFYRQGRAKNIQYF.

On this clone itself: Other DNA sequences of this sample code for an identical CDR3. The chain couples TRBV27 to TRBJ2-7; 13 nucleotides match TRBD2. V was clipped by 8 bases and J by 3 bases; unmatched bases: 1. There are 13 residues in the CDR3. Germline V CDR1 and CDR2: MNHEY, SMNVEV (reference sequence). CDR3 in DNA: TGTGCCAGCCGACTAGCGGGAGGCTACGAGCAGTACTTC. Residues: CASRLAGGYEQYF.

Of note for this clone: At one of its ends the junction is not consistent with the germline gene, which may arise from a read error. The J gene is TRBJ2-3, the V gene TRBV15; 7 bases map to TRBD2. This CDR3 spans 16 amino acids. CDR1 LNHNV and CDR2 YYDKDF come from the germline V gene (reference sequence). CDR3: CATSRAGPGSTDTQYF. CDR3 bases: TGTGCCACCAGTAGAGCGGGGCCAGGGTCCACAGATACGCAGTATTTT.

This chain joins TRBV4-1 and TRBJ2-1; TRBD2 agrees at 7 bases. Germline CDR1 and CDR2: MGHRA and YSYEKL. The CDR3 has 17 residues. V gave up 1 base and J gave up 4 bases; unmatched junction bases: 10. The CDR3 protein is CASSQALAASGYNEQFF. CDR3 DNA: TGCGCCAGCAGCCAAGCCCTAGCGGCCTCCGGGTACAATGAGCAGTTCTTC.

The chain links TRBV18 to TRBJ1-1; D is perhaps TRBD1 (5 bases). The CDR3 has 14 amino acids. Germline CDR1 reads KGHSH; CDR2 reads LQKENI. With 2 bases removed from V and 3 bases from J, the gap between germline ends came to 10 bases. CDR3 bases: TGTGCCAGCTCACCAAACAAAGGGGACACTGAAGCTTTCTTT. Protein product: CASSPNKGDTEAFF.

The chain links TRBV6-6 to TRBJ2-1; D perhaps matches TRBD1 (6 bases). CDR3 length equals 15 residues. In germline, CDR1 is MNHNY, CDR2 SVGAGI (reference sequence). V was clipped by 6 bases and J by 5 bases, with 17 bases between them. The CDR3 DNA follows: TGTGCCAGCAGCGTTCTACCGGGACAACACAATGAGCAGTTCTTC. This encodes CASSVLPGQHNEQFF.

This chain uses TRBV5-1 with TRBJ2-5; TRBD2 matches at 8 bases. Germline lookup yields CDR1 SGHRS and CDR2 YFSETQ. V lost 4 bases, J lost 2 bases, and 4 bases stayed unmatched. The CDR3 covers 14 residues. The CDR3 reads CASSPGGQQETQYF. The CDR3 DNA reads as TGCGCCAGCAGCCCGGGGGGGCAACAAGAGACCCAGTACTTC.

The gene calls are TRBV30 and TRBJ2-7, with a tentative D call TRBD1 (7 bases). The CDR3 extends over 13 amino acids. CDR1 is GTSNPN and CDR2 is SVGIG in the germline V gene (reference sequence). V was pared by 5 bases and J by 6 bases, with 17 bases between. CDR3 sequence: CAWGRTGGSEQYF. CDR3 in DNA: TGTGCCTGGGGGAGGACAGGTGGATCCGAGCAGTACTTC.

The chain links TRBV7-9 to TRBJ2-1, with 16 bases lining up with TRBD2. Germline V CDR1 and CDR2: SEHNR, FQNEAQ (reference sequence). The trim removed 5 bases at V and 7 bases at J, leaving 8 bases unmatched. The CDR3 is 17 amino acids. The CDR3 is CASSPGGLAGGRNEQFF. CDR3 in DNA: TGTGCCAGCAGCCCAGGGGGACTAGCGGGAGGGCGGAATGAGCAGTTCTTC.

The rearrangement links TRBV6-6 to TRBJ1-1; D not resolved. V lost 7 bases and J lost 0, with 12 bases in between. This CDR3 has 14 residues. In germline, CDR1 is MNHNY, CDR2 SVGAGI (reference sequence). The CDR3 sequence is CASIPQGMNTEAFF. CDR3 nucleotide sequence: TGTGCCAGCATCCCCCAAGGAATGAACACTGAAGCTTTCTTT.

The V call is TRBV5-6, the J call TRBJ2-3; TRBD2 agrees at 8 bases. The ends lost 4 bases at V and 4 bases at J; junction bases unmatched: 11. From germline, CDR1 is SGHDT and CDR2 YYEEEE. This CDR3 is 16 amino acids long. CDR3 residues: CASSLIERERADTQYF. DNA for the CDR3: TGTGCCAGCAGCCTCATAGAGCGGGAGAGGGCAGATACGCAGTATTTT.

CDR3 sequence: CASRSERGRLYEQYF. The CDR3 DNA reads as TGTGCCAGCAGATCCGAGCGGGGCCGATTATACGAGCAGTACTTC. The gene calls are TRBV28 and TRBJ2-7, with TRBD2 identical over 7 bases. The CDR3 loop spans 15 amino acids. V lost 6 bases, J lost 4 bases, and 12 bases stayed unmatched. From germline, CDR1 is MDHEN and CDR2 SYDVKM.

The rearrangement links TRBV7-9 to TRBJ2-3; TRBD2 matches 7 bases. Germline loops: CDR1 SEHNR, CDR2 FQNEAQ (reference sequence). CDR3 length equals 15 residues. The V segment lost 5 bases and the J segment 4 bases; nucleotides outside the gene matches: 9. The CDR3 spells CASSPGGGWADTQYF. The CDR3 DNA reads as TGTGCCAGCAGCCCTGGGGGGGGATGGGCAGATACGCAGTATTTT.

The chain employs TRBV11-3 and TRBJ2-1; D remains unclear. CDR3 size: 13 residues. The V gene lost 1 base and the J gene lost 8 bases, with 9 bases spanning the gap. Germline V gene data show CDR1 as SGHNT and CDR2 as YENEEA. CDR3 sequence reads: CASSLGLDDEQFF. For the CDR3, the DNA is TGTGCCAGCAGCTTAGGGCTAGACGATGAGCAGTTCTTC.

The gene calls are TRBV6-1 and TRBJ2-5, with no clear D. V lost 6 bases and J lost 7, with 18 bases in between. The CDR3 has 14 residues. The germline V gene has CDR1 MNHNS and CDR2 SASEGT. In DNA, the CDR3 is TGTGCCAGCAGCGAGAATTCGGCCCTTGCGACCCAGTACTTC. It encodes CASSENSALATQYF.

As for this clone: Other DNA sequences from this sample encode an identical CDR3 as well. The rearrangement joins TRBV7-3 to TRBJ2-3, with no clear D. The V and J ends lost 1 base and 0 bases respectively, with 2 bases between them. Germline V gene lookup returns CDR1 SGHTA and CDR2 FQGTGA. The CDR3 runs to 13 residues. The CDR3 bases are TGTGCCAGCAGCTTAATAAGCACAGATACGCAGTATTTT. It is translated as CASSLISTDTQYF.

This chain joins TRBV19 and TRBJ1-1; TRBD1 might be the D (5 bases). V lost 3 bases and J 5 bases, leaving 16 bases between the germline ends. The CDR3 has 15 residues. CDR1 and CDR2 from the germline V gene are LNHDA and SQIVND (reference sequence). The CDR3 sequence is CASSIEGRGRTEAFF. CDR3 nucleotide sequence: TGTGCCAGTAGTATCGAAGGGAGGGGTCGGACTGAAGCTTTCTTT.

The rearrangement uses TRBV2 and TRBJ2-2; unclear D gene. The CDR3 length is 12 residues. The V and J ends lost 6 bases and 5 bases respectively, with 7 bases between them. Germline loops: CDR1 SNHLY, CDR2 FYNNEI. This CDR3 is CASSSRTGELFF. The CDR3 region has the DNA TGTGCCAGCAGCAGCCGTACCGGGGAGCTGTTTTTT.

About this clone itself: Other nucleotide sequences from this sample produce the same CDR3. This chain uses TRBV5-1 with TRBJ2-1; D call uncertain. CDR3 length: 15 residues. Trimming pared 7 bases from V and 0 bases from J, leaving 14 bases between. Germline CDR1 reads SGHRS; CDR2 reads YFSETQ. CDR3 in amino acids: CASSPDGSSYNEQFF. For the CDR3, the DNA is TGCGCCAGCTCCCCCGATGGCAGCTCCTACAATGAGCAGTTCTTC. Full variable domain (remainder filled in from reference TRBV5-1 and TRBJ2-1): KAGVTQTPRYLIKTRGQQVTLSCSPISGHRSVSWYQQTPGQGLQFLFEYFSETQRNKGNFPGRFSGRQFSNSRSEMNVSTLELGDSALYLCASSPDGSSYNEQFFGPGTRLTVL.

The chain links TRBV5-1 to TRBJ2-6; tentatively, D is TRBD1 (5 bases). Germline V gives CDR1 SGHRS, CDR2 YFSETQ. V was pared by 6 bases and J by 0 bases, with 19 bases between. The CDR3 sequence is 18 residues long. Written as DNA, the CDR3 is TGCGCCAGCACCCGAGACATCCCAGGGCGCTCTGGGGCCAACGTCCTGACTTTC. Its protein product is CASTRDIPGRSGANVLTF.

The V call is TRBV2, the J call TRBJ2-5; tentatively, D is TRBD1 (6 bases). Per germline, CDR1 SNHLY and CDR2 FYNNEI. The CDR3 sequence is 14 residues long. V lost 7 bases and J lost 5, with 17 bases in between. The CDR3 loop reads CASKPQGLLETQYF. For the CDR3, the DNA is TGTGCCAGCAAACCCCAGGGGCTTTTGGAGACCCAGTACTTC.

As to this clone: The sample holds other DNA sequences that translate to the same CDR3. The chain recombines TRBV18 with TRBJ2-7; the D call may be TRBD1 or TRBD2 (5 bases each). The CDR3 is made up of 11 amino acids. Looked up from germline, CDR1 is KGHSH and CDR2 is LQKENI. V was pared by 2 bases and J by 6 bases, with 5 bases between. The DNA for the CDR3 is TGTGCCAGCTCACCAGGGGGCGAGCAGTACTTC. It specifies CASSPGGEQYF.

The chain couples TRBV6-5 to TRBJ2-3; TRBD2 matches 9 bases. V lost 6 bases, J lost 4 bases, and 8 bases stayed unmatched. The CDR3 covers 15 residues. The germline CDR1 and CDR2 sequences are MNHEY and SVGAGI. CDR3 sequence reads: CASRPSGNEADTQYF. The CDR3 coding sequence is TGTGCCAGCAGACCTAGCGGGAACGAGGCAGATACGCAGTATTTT.

The CDR3 DNA reads TGTGCCAGCTCACCATCCGGGTTTCAGCCCCAGCATTTT. It specifies CASSPSGFQPQHF. The chain links TRBV18 to TRBJ1-5; D is undetermined. CDR1 is KGHSH, CDR2 LQKENI, per germline. The ends were cut back, 2 bases at V and 6 bases at J, with 8 bases in the middle. This CDR3 spans 13 amino acids.

The chain joins TRBV28 to TRBJ2-3; 9 nucleotides match TRBD2. J lost 5 bases, V lost 2 bases, and 5 bases had no gene match. The CDR3 sequence is 15 residues long. Per germline, CDR1 MDHEN and CDR2 SYDVKM. The CDR3 nucleotides are TGTGCCAGCAGTTTAGGCGGGGGGGTTTTAGATACGCAGTATTTT. Translation: CASSLGGGVLDTQYF.

V is TRBV19 and J is TRBJ1-5, with no clear D. Germline values: CDR1 LNHDA, CDR2 SQIVND (reference sequence). This CDR3 contains 14 residues. V was clipped by 6 bases and J by 0 bases, with 9 bases between them. The CDR3 reads CASSTTHSNQPQHF. For the CDR3, the DNA is TGTGCCAGTAGCACGACACATAGCAATCAGCCCCAGCATTTT.

The J gene is TRBJ2-1, the V gene TRBV18, with D hard to call. Trimming stripped 8 bases from V and 8 bases from J, with 19 bases between. CDR1 is KGHSH, CDR2 LQKENI, per germline. The CDR3 length is 14 residues. The CDR3 DNA sequence: TGTGCCAGCCGAAACTTCGGGCTCGAGGATGAGCAGTTCTTC. It yields the protein CASRNFGLEDEQFF.

In its sample, this clone was seen once. The chain links TRBV4-1 to TRBJ2-2; D possibly corresponds to TRBD2 (6 bases). The CDR3 totals 16 residues. V lost 4 bases, J lost 5 bases, and 17 bases lay in between. Germline V lookup: CDR1 MGHRA, CDR2 YSYEKL. The DNA of the CDR3 is TGCGCCAGCAGCCGCGTCGGGGGAGAAGAAACCGGGGAGCTGTTTTTT. This gives the protein CASSRVGGEETGELFF.